This T cell receptor (beta chain) comes out of a study of cytomegalovirus exposure and HLA in healthy donors. Study-wide results and limits: Under in vitro conditions, three CMV-associated chains were confirmed as specific for CMV antigens. Productive rates of about 90% or about 30% were seen for most TCR beta V segments in an earlier analysis.

Primers included in the PCR were 60 Vbeta and 13 Jbeta primers. Method: immunoSEQ multiplex PCR; TCRdb's copy keeps in-frame clones and lacks some. The data contain some 120,000 clones, roughly 80% of them singletons. Points on this clone: The antigen remains unidentified.

CDR3 length equals 14 residues. The V and J ends lost 4 bases and 5 bases respectively, with 14 bases between them. Germline values: CDR1 LNHDA, CDR2 SQIVND (reference sequence). The sequence was obtained from a man aged 30-40 years in good health and CMV-seropositive. Sequenced sample: PBMCs. This chain uses TRBV19 with TRBJ1-1, with a possible D match to TRBD1 (6 bases). CDR3 nucleotides: TGTGCCAGTAGTAAGGACAGCCGAGGGACTGAAGCTTTCTTT. Its translation is CASSKDSRGTEAFF.